This T cell receptor (beta chain) was found in a study of T-cell reconstitution after alpha-beta-depleted transplantation in children. Study-wide findings and caveats: Alpha-beta T cells about two months after transplant reportedly derived from several hundred expanded graft clones.

As regards this clonotype: The antigen is not known. A much larger clone differs from this one at a single base, so this may be a read error.

The CDR3 loop spans 14 amino acids. Unique molecular identifiers were incorporated into the prepared TCRbeta library. TCRdb reprocessed the PCR reads via MiXCR and lists one record per CDR3 protein. The sample carries approximately 170,000 distinct CDR3 sequences, around 10% recorded once. The material sequenced was PBMCs, taken before TCRalphabeta/CD19-depleted stem cell transplant. This chain connects TRBV12-3 or TRBV12-4 to TRBJ2-1; possibly TRBD1 or TRBD2 for D (5 bases each). The receptor was isolated from a boy aged 2-9 years with acute myeloid leukemia, due to receive a stem cell transplant. CDR3: CASKPPGTRNEQIF. The CDR3 DNA reads TGTGCCAGCAAACCCCCCGGGACCCGGAATGAGCAGATCTTC.